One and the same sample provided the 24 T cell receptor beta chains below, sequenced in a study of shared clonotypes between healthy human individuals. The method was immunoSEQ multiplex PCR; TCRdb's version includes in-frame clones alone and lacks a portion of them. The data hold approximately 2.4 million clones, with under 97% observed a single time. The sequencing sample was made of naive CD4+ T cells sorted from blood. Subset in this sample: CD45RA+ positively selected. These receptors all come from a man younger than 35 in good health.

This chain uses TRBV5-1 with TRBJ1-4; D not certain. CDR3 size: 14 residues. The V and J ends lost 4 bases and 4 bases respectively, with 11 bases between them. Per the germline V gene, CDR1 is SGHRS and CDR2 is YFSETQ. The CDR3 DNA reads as TGCGCCAGCAGCAGGGCCCCAGATAATGAAAAACTGTTTTTT. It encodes CASSRAPDNEKLFF.

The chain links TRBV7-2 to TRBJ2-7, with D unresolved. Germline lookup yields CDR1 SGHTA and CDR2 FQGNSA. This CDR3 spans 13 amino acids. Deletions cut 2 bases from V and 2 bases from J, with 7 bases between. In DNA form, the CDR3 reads TGTGCCAGCAGCTTACGGATAGCCTACGAGCAGTACTTC. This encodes CASSLRIAYEQYF.

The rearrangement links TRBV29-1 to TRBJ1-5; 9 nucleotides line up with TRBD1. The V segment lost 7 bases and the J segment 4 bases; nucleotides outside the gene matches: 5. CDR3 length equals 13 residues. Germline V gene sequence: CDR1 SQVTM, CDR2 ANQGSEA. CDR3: CSAQQGANQPQHF. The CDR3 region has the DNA TGCAGCGCCCAACAGGGGGCAAATCAGCCCCAGCATTTT.

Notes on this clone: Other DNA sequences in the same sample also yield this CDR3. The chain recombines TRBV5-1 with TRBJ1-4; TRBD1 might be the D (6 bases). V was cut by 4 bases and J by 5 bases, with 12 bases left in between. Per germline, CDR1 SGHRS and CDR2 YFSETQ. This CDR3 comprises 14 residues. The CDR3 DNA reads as TGCGCCAGCAGCCTGGGCGGGGGCAATGAAAAACTGTTTTTT. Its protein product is CASSLGGGNEKLFF.

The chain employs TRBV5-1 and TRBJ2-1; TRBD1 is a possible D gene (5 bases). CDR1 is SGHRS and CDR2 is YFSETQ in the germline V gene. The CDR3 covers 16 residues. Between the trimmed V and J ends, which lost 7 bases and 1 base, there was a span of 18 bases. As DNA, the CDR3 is TGCGCCAGCTCCCAGGGAACGGCAGGTTCCTACAATGAGCAGTTCTTC. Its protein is CASSQGTAGSYNEQFF.

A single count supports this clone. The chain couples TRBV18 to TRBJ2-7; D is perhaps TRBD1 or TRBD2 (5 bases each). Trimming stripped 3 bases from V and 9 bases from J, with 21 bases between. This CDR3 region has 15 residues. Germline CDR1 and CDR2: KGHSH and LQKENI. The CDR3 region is CASSPGSGTPDGQYF. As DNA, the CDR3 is TGTGCCAGCTCACCCGGGTCCGGGACGCCGGACGGGCAGTACTTC.

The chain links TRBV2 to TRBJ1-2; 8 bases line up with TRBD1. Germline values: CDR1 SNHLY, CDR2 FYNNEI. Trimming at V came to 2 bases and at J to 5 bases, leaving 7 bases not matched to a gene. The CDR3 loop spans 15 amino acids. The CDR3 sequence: CASSERFQGAYGYTF. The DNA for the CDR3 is TGTGCCAGCAGTGAAAGGTTTCAGGGGGCATATGGCTACACCTTC.

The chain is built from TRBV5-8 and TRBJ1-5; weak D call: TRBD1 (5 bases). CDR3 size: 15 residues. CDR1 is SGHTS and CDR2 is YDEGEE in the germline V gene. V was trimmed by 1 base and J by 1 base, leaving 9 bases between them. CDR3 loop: CASSLLPGSNQPQHF. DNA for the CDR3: TGTGCCAGCAGCTTGCTGCCAGGGAGCAATCAGCCCCAGCATTTT.

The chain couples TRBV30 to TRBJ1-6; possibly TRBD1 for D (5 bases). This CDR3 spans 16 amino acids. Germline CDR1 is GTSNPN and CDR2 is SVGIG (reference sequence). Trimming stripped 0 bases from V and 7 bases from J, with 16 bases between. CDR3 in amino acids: CAWSVQGTGRNSPLHF. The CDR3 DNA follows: TGTGCCTGGAGTGTACAAGGGACTGGGCGGAATTCACCCCTCCACTTT.

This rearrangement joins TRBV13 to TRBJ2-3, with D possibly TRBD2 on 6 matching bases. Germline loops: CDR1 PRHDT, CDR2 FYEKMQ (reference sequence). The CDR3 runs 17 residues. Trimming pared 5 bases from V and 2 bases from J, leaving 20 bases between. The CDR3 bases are TGTGCCAGCAGCCCCTGGGGAGCGGGTGATCCCACAGATACGCAGTATTTT. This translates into CASSPWGAGDPTDTQYF.

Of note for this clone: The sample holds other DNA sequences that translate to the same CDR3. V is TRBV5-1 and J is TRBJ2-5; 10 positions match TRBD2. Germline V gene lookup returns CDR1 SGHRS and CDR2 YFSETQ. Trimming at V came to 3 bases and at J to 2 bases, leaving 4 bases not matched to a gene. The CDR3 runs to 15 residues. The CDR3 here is CASSSLAGAQETQYF. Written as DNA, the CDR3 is TGCGCCAGCAGCTCTCTAGCGGGGGCACAAGAGACCCAGTACTTC.

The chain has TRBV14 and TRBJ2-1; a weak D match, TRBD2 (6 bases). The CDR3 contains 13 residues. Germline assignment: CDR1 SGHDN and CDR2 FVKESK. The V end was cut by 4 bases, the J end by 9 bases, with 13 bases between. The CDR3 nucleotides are TGTGCCAGCAGCCCGGTTATGGGGGGTGAGCAGTTCTTC. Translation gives CASSPVMGGEQFF.

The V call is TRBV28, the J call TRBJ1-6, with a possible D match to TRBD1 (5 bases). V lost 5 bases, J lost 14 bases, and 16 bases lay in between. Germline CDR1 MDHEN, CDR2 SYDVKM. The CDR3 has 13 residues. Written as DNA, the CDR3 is TGTGCCAGCAGTCCCAGGGACCTTTTGACCCTCCACTTT. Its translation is CASSPRDLLTLHF.

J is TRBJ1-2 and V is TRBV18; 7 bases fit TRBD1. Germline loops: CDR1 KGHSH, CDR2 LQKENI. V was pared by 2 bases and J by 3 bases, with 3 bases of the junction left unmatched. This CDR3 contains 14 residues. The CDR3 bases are TGTGCCAGCTCACCAGCGACAGGGTACTATGGCTACACCTTC. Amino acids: CASSPATGYYGYTF.

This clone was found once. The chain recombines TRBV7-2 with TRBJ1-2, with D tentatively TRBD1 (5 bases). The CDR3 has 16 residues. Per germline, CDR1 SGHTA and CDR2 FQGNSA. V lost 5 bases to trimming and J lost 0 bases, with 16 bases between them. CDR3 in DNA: TGTGCCAGCAGCCCCCAACCTGACAGAGCTAACTATGGCTACACCTTC. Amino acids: CASSPQPDRANYGYTF.

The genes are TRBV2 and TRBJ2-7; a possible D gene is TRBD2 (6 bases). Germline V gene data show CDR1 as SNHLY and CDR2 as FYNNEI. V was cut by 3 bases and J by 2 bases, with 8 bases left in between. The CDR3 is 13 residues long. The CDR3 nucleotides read TGTGCCAGCAGTGAGAGCGGGCCCTACGAGCAGTACTTC. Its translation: CASSESGPYEQYF.

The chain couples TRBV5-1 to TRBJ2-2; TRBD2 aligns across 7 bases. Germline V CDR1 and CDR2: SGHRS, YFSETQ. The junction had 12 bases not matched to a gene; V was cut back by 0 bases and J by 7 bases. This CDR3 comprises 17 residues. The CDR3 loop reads CASSLAFGGGGIGELFF. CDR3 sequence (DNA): TGCGCCAGCAGCTTGGCCTTTGGCGGGGGAGGAATCGGGGAGCTGTTTTTT.

CDR3 region: CASSLAFSGDFAQYF. The CDR3 nucleotides are TGCGCCAGCAGCTTGGCCTTTAGCGGGGACTTCGCCCAGTACTTC. The chain uses TRBV5-1 and TRBJ2-5, with TRBD2 matching over 8 bases. CDR1 and CDR2 (germline): SGHRS, YFSETQ. The CDR3 has 15 residues. V lost 0 bases, J lost 9 bases, and 10 bases stayed unmatched.

The DNA for the CDR3 is TGTGCCAGCAGCCCTAATATACGTGACACTGAAGCTTTCTTT. It translates to CASSPNIRDTEAFF. This chain joins TRBV7-6 and TRBJ1-1; no clear D. V lost 5 bases to trimming and J lost 3 bases, with 13 bases between them. The V gene's germline CDR1 is SGHVS and CDR2 FNYEAQ. This CDR3 comprises 14 residues.

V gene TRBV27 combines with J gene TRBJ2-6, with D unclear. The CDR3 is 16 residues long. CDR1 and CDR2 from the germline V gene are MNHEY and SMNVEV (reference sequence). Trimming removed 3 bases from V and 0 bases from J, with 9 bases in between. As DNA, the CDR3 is TGTGCCAGCAGTTTGAAAGTTTCCTCTGGGGCCAACGTCCTGACTTTC. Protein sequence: CASSLKVSSGANVLTF.

This CDR3 reads CASSLADRVQPQHF. The CDR3 DNA is TGTGCCAGCAGCTTAGCGGACAGGGTTCAGCCCCAGCATTTT. V and J are TRBV7-8 and TRBJ1-5, with 8 bases identical to TRBD1. This CDR3 spans 14 amino acids. Germline CDR1 reads SGHVS; CDR2 reads FQNEAQ. The V and J ends lost 0 bases and 6 bases, in that order; junction bases with no gene match: 1.

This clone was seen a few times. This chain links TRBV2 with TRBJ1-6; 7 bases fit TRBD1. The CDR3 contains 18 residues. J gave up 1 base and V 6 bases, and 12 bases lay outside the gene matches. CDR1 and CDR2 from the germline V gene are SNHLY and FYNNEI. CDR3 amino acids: CASRTDRDRGSYNSPLHF. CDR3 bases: TGTGCCAGCAGGACAGACAGGGATCGAGGGTCCTATAATTCACCCCTCCACTTT.

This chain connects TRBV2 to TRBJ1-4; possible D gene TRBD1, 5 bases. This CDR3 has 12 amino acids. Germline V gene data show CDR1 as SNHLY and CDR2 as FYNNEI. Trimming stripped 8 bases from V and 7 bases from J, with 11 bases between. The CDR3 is CASRDDGEKLFF. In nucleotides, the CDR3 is TGTGCCAGCCGGGACGACGGTGAAAAACTGTTTTTT.

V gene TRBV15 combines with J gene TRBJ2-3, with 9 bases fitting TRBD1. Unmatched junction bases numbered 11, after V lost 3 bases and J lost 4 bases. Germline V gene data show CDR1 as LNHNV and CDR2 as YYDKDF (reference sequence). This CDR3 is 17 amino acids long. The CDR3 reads CATSRVGTGRSADTQYF. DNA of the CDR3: TGTGCCACCAGCAGGGTTGGGACAGGGAGGTCGGCAGATACGCAGTATTTT.